Described below is a single T cell receptor (beta chain) sequence and its context. This sample was taken from a study of blood T cell repertoires in COVID-19. Study summary: From the United States, Italy and Spain came samples of acute and convalescent COVID-19. Sample material is recorded as cDNA or gDNA derived from T cells, B-cell-depleted T cells, or PBMCs.

With V trimmed by 5 bases and J by 5 bases, 5 bases remained unmatched. CDR3 length: 15 amino acids. Looked up from germline, CDR1 is SGHVS and CDR2 is FQNEAQ. As handled by the study authors: Estimates of nucleated cell counts were drawn from the amplification of reference gene primers. Produced via immunoSEQ multiplex PCR; TCRdb's table is partial and in-frame only. V, J and clone size are taken as reported in that table, and D and trimming were inferred from the DNA itself. The sample gives 200,000 to 250,000 clones, 86% of which show up once; 5.5% to 8% is in the top ten. This TCR was recovered from a man aged 55 to 70 with acute or convalescent COVID-19. Sequencing was carried out using peripheral blood. This sequence joins TRBV7-8 and TRBJ2-2; 10 nucleotides line up with TRBD1. DNA of the CDR3: TGTGCCAGCAGCCCCCGGACAGGGGGTACCGGGGAGCTGTTTTTT. The encoded protein is CASSPRTGGTGELFF.